Shown below are 18 T cell receptor beta chains from a single sample sequenced in a study of T cells in tumors after PD-1 blockade. Assay: immunoSEQ multiplex PCR; the TCRdb copy retains only in-frame clones and omits some. The table lists roughly 50,000 clones, about 85% of them singletons, with less than 5% in the top ten. The sample consisted of PBMCs, taken before anti-PD-1 treatment. The receptors come from a human donor with basal cell carcinoma.

This clone has just one count. The rearrangement uses TRBV3-1 (or the pseudogene TRBV3-2) and TRBJ1-2, with no clear D. The V end lost 3 bases, the J end lost 2 bases, and 13 bases lay between the germline ends. Per the germline V gene, CDR1 is LGHDT and CDR2 is YNNKEL (reference sequence). This CDR3 spans 15 amino acids. DNA of the CDR3: TGTGCCAGCAGCCACCCCGGCGGGTCGAACTATGGCTACACCTTC. Translated: CASSHPGGSNYGYTF.

The chain carries TRBV28 and TRBJ1-2; TRBD1 aligns across 10 bases. Germline assignment: CDR1 MDHEN and CDR2 SYDVKM. The CDR3 totals 15 residues. Trimming cost V 2 bases and J 5 bases; bases outside gene matches: 5. CDR3 nucleotides: TGTGCCAGCAGTTTACGGGGGACAGGGGATTATGGCTACACCTTC. It is translated as CASSLRGTGDYGYTF.

This sequence joins TRBV19 and TRBJ2-3; D not resolved. The CDR3 has 15 residues. Germline V CDR1 and CDR2: LNHDA, SQIVND (reference sequence). The V end lost 5 bases, the J end lost 4 bases, and 16 bases lay between the germline ends. In DNA, the CDR3 is TGTGCCAGTAGTCCCCGGTGGCCAGAGCCAGATACGCAGTATTTT. It specifies CASSPRWPEPDTQYF.

This clone was detected only a few times. The chain combines TRBV2 with TRBJ2-2; D is undetermined. This CDR3 is built from 14 residues. V gave up 2 bases and J gave up 2 bases, with 6 bases separating them. Germline lookup yields CDR1 SNHLY and CDR2 FYNNEI. This chain's CDR3 is CASSEFLNTGELFF. The CDR3 nucleotides read TGTGCCAGCAGTGAATTTCTAAACACCGGGGAGCTGTTTTTT. Based on the CDR3 plus reference TRBV2 and TRBJ2-2, the full variable domain is EPEVTQTPSHQVTQMGQEVILRCVPISNHLYFYWYRQILGQKVEFLVSFYNNEISEKSEIFDDQFSVERPDGSNFTLKIRSTKLEDSAMYFCASSEFLNTGELFFGEGSRLTVL.

V usage is TRBV19 and J usage is TRBJ2-3, with 9 bases matching TRBD1. This CDR3 region has 14 residues. The trim removed 6 bases at V and 5 bases at J, leaving 6 bases unmatched. Germline V gene lookup returns CDR1 LNHDA and CDR2 SQIVND (reference sequence). Written as DNA, the CDR3 is TGTGCCAGTAGAGGGACAGGGACGAGAGATACGCAGTATTTT. Translated, it gives CASRGTGTRDTQYF.

This sequence joins TRBV7-9 and TRBJ2-5, with a tentative D call TRBD2 (6 bases). Germline values: CDR1 SEHNR, CDR2 FQNEAQ (reference sequence). This CDR3 region has 11 residues. V was pared by 5 bases and J by 7 bases, with 8 bases between. CDR3 sequence: CASSIGGTQYF. CDR3 sequence (DNA): TGTGCCAGCAGCATCGGGGGGACCCAGTACTTC.

The chain uses TRBV7-2 and TRBJ2-3; 11 bases agree with TRBD2. Germline loops: CDR1 SGHTA, CDR2 FQGNSA. The CDR3 consists of 15 residues. The ends lost 6 bases at V and 0 bases at J; junction bases unmatched: 2. DNA of the CDR3: TGTGCCAGCAGGACTAGCGGGGCTAGCACAGATACGCAGTATTTT. Residues: CASRTSGASTDTQYF.

Here the CDR3 reads CASSPWDREHNEQFF. CDR3 nucleotides: TGTGCCAGCAGCCCTTGGGACAGGGAGCACAATGAGCAGTTCTTC. The rearrangement uses TRBV3-1 (or the pseudogene TRBV3-2) and TRBJ2-1, with TRBD1 identical over 9 bases. This CDR3 spans 15 amino acids. Germline V gives CDR1 LGHDT, CDR2 YNNKEL (reference sequence). V lost 4 bases and J lost 5; bases outside the gene matches: 6.

This rearrangement joins TRBV14 to TRBJ1-3; D remains unclear. The CDR3 runs to 14 residues. The V gene lost 4 bases and the J gene lost 0 bases, with 7 bases spanning the gap. Germline lookup yields CDR1 SGHDN and CDR2 FVKESK. CDR3 loop: CASSLKFSGNTIYF. As DNA, the CDR3 is TGTGCCAGCAGCCTCAAATTCTCTGGAAACACCATATATTTT. Complete variable domain (other parts from reference TRBV14 and TRBJ1-3): EAGVTQFPSHSVIEKGQTVTLRCDPISGHDNLYWYRRVMGKEIKFLLHFVKESKQDESGMPNNRFLAERTGGTYSTLKVQPAELEDSGVYFCASSLKFSGNTIYFGEGSWLTVV.

In its sample, this clone was seen once. The CDR3 DNA reads as TGTGCCATCAGTGGTCTGATGAACACTGAAGCTTTCTTT. Translation: CAISGLMNTEAFF. The V gene is TRBV10-3, the J gene TRBJ1-1; D gene ambiguous. Germline V gives CDR1 ENHRY, CDR2 SYGVKD. There are 13 residues in the CDR3. V dropped 4 bases and J dropped 0 bases, with 6 bases sitting between them.

The rearrangement links TRBV29-1 to TRBJ1-2, with D perhaps TRBD1 (5 bases). The ends were cut back, 7 bases at V and 6 bases at J, with 12 bases in the middle. The CDR3 spans 11 residues. Per germline, CDR1 SQVTM and CDR2 ANQGSEA. The CDR3 sequence is CSGAWGDGYTF. The CDR3 coding sequence is TGCAGCGGGGCCTGGGGGGATGGCTACACCTTC.

The chain employs TRBV9 and TRBJ2-4, with TRBD2 as a possible D gene (5 bases). There are 12 residues in the CDR3. Germline V gives CDR1 SGDLS, CDR2 YYNGEE. Trimming pared 3 bases from V and 9 bases from J, leaving 10 bases between. The CDR3 here is CASSEDLVIQYF. Written as DNA, the CDR3 is TGTGCCAGCAGCGAGGACTTGGTCATTCAGTACTTC.

The chain joins TRBV19 to TRBJ1-6; 8 positions match TRBD1. The junction had 5 bases not matched to a gene; V was cut back by 6 bases and J by 1 base. In germline, CDR1 is LNHDA, CDR2 SQIVND (reference sequence). The CDR3 runs to 16 residues. In nucleotides, the CDR3 is TGTGCCAGTAGCGACAGGGGCCTTTCCTATAATTCACCCCTCCACTTT. The encoded protein is CASSDRGLSYNSPLHF. Supplemented by reference TRBV19 and TRBJ1-6, the full variable domain reads DGGITQSPKYLFRKEGQNVTLSCEQNLNHDAMYWYRQDPGQGLRLIYYSQIVNDFQKGDIAEGYSVSREKKESFPLTVTSAQKNPTAFYLCASSDRGLSYNSPLHFGNGTRLTVT.

The chain combines TRBV7-6 with TRBJ2-7; maybe TRBD2 (7 bases). Germline lookup yields CDR1 SGHVS and CDR2 FNYEAQ. This CDR3 contains 14 residues. V was shortened by 5 bases and J by 5 bases, with 16 bases between the two germline ends. The CDR3 reads CASSPLGGEDEQYF. The CDR3 region has the DNA TGTGCCAGCAGCCCCCTAGGGGGGGAAGACGAGCAGTACTTC. The full variable domain, its missing parts supplied by reference TRBV7-6 and TRBJ2-7, is GAGVSQSPRYKVTKRGQDVALRCDPISGHVSLYWYRQALGQGPEFLTYFNYEAQQDKSGLPNDRFSAERPEGSISTLTIQRTEQRDSAMYRCASSPLGGEDEQYFGPGTRLTVT.

V usage is TRBV7-8 and J usage is TRBJ1-6; no definite D call. With 1 base removed from V and 5 bases from J, the gap between germline ends came to 9 bases. CDR3 size: 15 residues. Germline CDR1 is SGHVS and CDR2 is FQNEAQ. CDR3 protein: CASSLVAGNNSPLHF. CDR3 coding DNA: TGTGCCAGCAGCTTAGTCGCCGGGAATAATTCACCCCTCCACTTT.

V gene TRBV2 combines with J gene TRBJ1-1, with D tentatively TRBD1 (5 bases). This CDR3 has 13 residues. Trimming took 6 bases from V and 1 from J, leaving 9 bases between them. Germline V gene data show CDR1 as SNHLY and CDR2 as FYNNEI. CDR3 coding DNA: TGTGCCAGCAGAGACGACAGGAACACTGAAGCTTTCTTT. This encodes CASRDDRNTEAFF.

V usage is TRBV7-9 and J usage is TRBJ1-1; 7 bases line up with TRBD1. CDR3 length: 15 amino acids. Germline-derived CDR1 and CDR2 are SEHNR and FQNEAQ (reference sequence). Unmatched junction bases numbered 10, after V lost 4 bases and J lost 5 bases. CDR3 coding DNA: TGTGCCAGCAGCTCTCCCAATCAGGGGGAAACTGAAGCTTTCTTT. Its translation: CASSSPNQGETEAFF. The full variable domain, completed using reference TRBV7-9 and TRBJ1-1, is DTGVSQNPRHKITKRGQNVTFRCDPISEHNRLYWYRQTLGQGPEFLTYFQNEAQLEKSRLLSDRFSAERPKGSFSTLEIQRTEQGDSAMYLCASSSPNQGETEAFFGQGTRLTVV.

The chain couples TRBV19 to TRBJ2-1; D remains unclear. Between the trimmed V and J ends, which lost 2 bases and 5 bases, there was a span of 7 bases. The germline gives CDR1 LNHDA, CDR2 SQIVND (reference sequence). The CDR3 is 13 amino acids. The CDR3 here is CASSITENNEQFF. CDR3 nucleotides: TGTGCCAGTAGTATAACAGAAAACAATGAGCAGTTCTTC. Complete variable domain (other parts from reference TRBV19 and TRBJ2-1): DGGITQSPKYLFRKEGQNVTLSCEQNLNHDAMYWYRQDPGQGLRLIYYSQIVNDFQKGDIAEGYSVSREKKESFPLTVTSAQKNPTAFYLCASSITENNEQFFGPGTRLTVL.